This TCR beta chain was recovered during a study of cytomegalovirus exposure and HLA in healthy donors. V lost 6 bases, J lost 1 base, and 9 bases stayed unmatched. The CDR3 loop spans 16 amino acids. Germline CDR1 reads SEHNR; CDR2 reads FQNEAQ (reference sequence). Primers: 60 Vbeta forward and 13 Jbeta reverse. The repertoire was sequenced with immunoSEQ multiplex PCR; TCRdb's copy has only in-frame clones and lacks some. The table shows roughly 77,000 clones, with 67% occurring only once. Only one count was recorded for this clone. The sequencing input was PBMCs. The chain employs TRBV7-9 and TRBJ2-3; 8 bases are a match to TRBD1. The clonotype originates from a woman aged 45-65 years in good health and CMV-seropositive. The chain's CDR3 is CASSRRTGRRTDTQYF. CDR3 nucleotides: TGTGCCAGCAGTCGCCGGACAGGGCGCCGCACAGATACGCAGTATTTT.